This T cell receptor (beta chain) was captured by sequencing in a study of cytomegalovirus exposure and HLA in healthy donors listed by TCRdb under 2017. Concerning the study at large: An earlier analysis of some 620 of the donors reported roughly 300 Gb of sequence data and 95 million to 130 million unique TCR beta sequences obtained from around 170 million T cells. An early release covering roughly 600 HLA-typed donors comprised approximately 290 gigabases of sequencing data and around 85 million unique TCR sequences. Of the approximately 400 genotyped donors, about 84% fell in the genetic ancestry cluster associated with self-reported Caucasian donors. The aim of the study was to test whether cataloging public T cell receptors could identify signatures of past pathogen exposure. The T cell repertoires of about 700 subjects were profiled by immunosequencing and related to cytomegalovirus serostatus. Besides the first cohort of approximately 670 subjects, a separate validation cohort made up of over 100 different subjects was used. The study combined high-throughput TCR immunosequencing, statistical association of individual TCRs with disease status, and machine learning to predict cytomegalovirus infection status. In a later analysis, previously published TCR beta repertoires from more than 500 donors were re-analyzed and high-resolution HLA genotyping was added so that TCR occurrence patterns could be studied. In the later analysis, no new phenotypic data were used to find candidate immune exposures; instead, reliance was placed on TCR beta sequences and their occurrence across donors. An earlier analysis of some 500 of the donors applied high-throughput TCR beta sequencing to assess whether each TCR beta V gene segment acted as functional or pseudogenic. Donor age, sex, ethnicity and CMV serostatus were compiled together with the repertoire data. Genome-wide SNP genotypes for about 60% of the roughly 670 donors were used in a later genetic analysis, which treated that subset as a discovery cohort. All discovery cohort repertoires had been generated using a single sequencing platform. Both class I and class II loci were covered by HLA typing, at four-digit resolution. Typing coverage varied by locus: about 620-630 donors for A, B, C, DRB1 and DQB1; some 520 for DQA1; 606 for DPA1; roughly 450 for DPB1. Roughly 5 DR-DQ haplotypes were treated as single units for association and clustering because of strong linkage in the cohort. On average, roughly 200,000 unique TCR beta nucleotide sequences were sequenced per donor among 398 genotyped donors of the cohort, with roughly 18% of those sequences being non-productive. General conclusions and limits of the study: This cohort had only TCR beta chains sequenced, and the lack of alpha or paired-chain data limited which features could be detected. Because counts were too low, some 17 rarely observed V segments, including chromosome 9 orphons, were left out of the earlier analysis of approximately 500 of the donors. The authors suggested that the approach could potentially be generalized to other disease states and immunological phenotypes. An earlier analysis of around 500 of the donors showed that most TCR beta V segments appeared in productive rearrangements either about 87% or about 30% of the time, which broadly matched IMGT annotations. A later analysis found that TCR association rates varied across HLA loci, with DRB1 alleles showing the most associated TCRs and HLA-C alleles the fewest. A later genetic analysis reported fewer N-insertions in productive TCRs among donors in an Asian-associated ancestry cluster than the roughly 620-donor mean. While some public TCRs were present in many individuals, most TCR sequences turned up only very rarely across donors. The 87-base-pair reads could not distinguish some IMGT-functional V segments, including TRBV6-2 and TRBV6-3, so those segments were excluded. Assigning TCR associations to individual alleles was difficult when HLA alleles, especially DR and DQ, strongly co-occurred. The presence/absence analyses assumed that sequencing depth was roughly uniform across donors, and that assumption may not be true. Cytomegalovirus status was reported to be diagnosed by the classifier with high specificity and sensitivity in both the original and validation cohorts. Compared with equally common non-associated chains, HLA-associated TCR beta chains in a later analysis were more clonally expanded and had lower generation probabilities. In a later analysis, more than 15,000 TCR beta sequences were associated with specific HLA alleles at a false discovery rate of 0.05. In the study, around 160 TCR beta chains were listed as associated with cytomegalovirus. According to a later analysis, most CMV-associated TCR beta chains appeared to be HLA-restricted, and the HLA associations seemed to be driven largely by CMV exposure. V-gene and J-gene trimming of TCR beta chains was associated with a missense DCLRE1C variant in a later genetic analysis, and the association was replicated in an independent cohort. Several of the top co-occurrence clusters appeared to be linked to parvovirus B19, influenza, CMV and Epstein-Barr virus, according to a later analysis. HLA typing was unavailable for some donors at each locus, so association tests used only the typed subset. Linkage disequilibrium might explain the correlated functional status among segregating V segments, but an unknown experimental factor could not be ruled out. A further reported finding was that TCR beta sequences accurately predicted the HLA-A and HLA-B alleles for most subjects in the first cohort. The only immune exposure information available for the cohort was CMV serostatus. In vitro tests confirmed that a few of the cytomegalovirus-associated TCR beta chains recognize cytomegalovirus antigens. A group of highly shared sequence variants was considered likely to be a technical artifact of the sequencing pipeline.

In total, approximately 690 healthy bone marrow donors made up the cohort. At the time of sampling, every cohort member was nominally healthy, though immune exposures that went unrecorded were likely present. The donor was CMV seropositive and was included in the group of 250 to 300 seropositive cohort members. A peripheral blood sample was provided by each donor, and peripheral blood mononuclear cells were used for TCR beta sequencing. The Qiagen DNeasy Blood Extraction Kit was used to extract genomic DNA from the blood cell samples. Library preparation employed the immunoSEQ multiplex PCR assay. The multiplex PCR relied on a mix of 60 forward primers for TCR Vbeta segments and 13 reverse primers for TCR Jbeta segments. A multiplex PCR assay on genomic DNA amplified the CDR3 region of rearranged TCR beta genes. On the Illumina HiSeq System, the amplified TCR beta libraries were sequenced as 87-base-pair reads. As for the authors' bioinformatics: In a later analysis, tens of millions of unique TCR beta chains were counted across the 500 to 850 repertoires, and approximately 11 million of these chains were shared by at least two donors. Raw reads were error-corrected and collapsed into unique sequences by a nearest-neighbor algorithm in which closely related sequences were merged to remove PCR and sequencing errors. Alignment of CDR3 sequences to IMGT reference sequences was used to assign V, D and J gene segments. For a sequence to be retained, a match of at least six nucleotides to both a V gene segment and a J gene segment was required. A rearrangement counted as productive if the CDR3 had no stop codons and remained in frame with V and J, and every other rearrangement counted as non-productive. CDR3 was defined according to IMGT convention as the region running from the second conserved V-encoded cysteine to the conserved J-encoded phenylalanine. The earlier analysis of approximately 590 of the donors excluded any sequence lacking an unambiguous match to a single V gene segment. In an earlier analysis of several hundred of the donors, V segments were called functional above 56.7% productive rearrangements and were called segregating when the between-donor standard deviation exceeded 5%. To diagnose cytomegalovirus status from the catalog of TCR beta chain sequences, a statistical classification framework was built. In a later analysis, V and J genes were assigned by comparing TCR nucleotide sequences against IMGT/GENE-DB human TR gene sequences. In a later analysis, CDR3 sequences and most-parsimonious VDJ recombination scenarios were assigned using the TCRdist pipeline. In a later analysis, every TCR beta chain was defined by the combination of its CDR3 amino acid sequence and its V-gene family, and reads without a unique V-gene family were dropped. As a way to deal with suspected cross-contamination and a sequencing artifact, a later analysis dropped approximately 590 nucleotide sequences that were highly shared and had low generation probability. In a later analysis, a clonal expansion index for each public chain was calculated from normalized within-repertoire ranks of inferred template counts. In a later analysis, generation probabilities were computed with a VDJ recombination model fitted to out-of-frame rearrangements, and the resulting probabilities were checked against IGoR. In a later analysis, hypergeometric tests were used to score TCR-TCR, TCR-HLA and TCR-CMV co-occurrence, with a repertoire-size bias correction applied to TCR pairs. A later analysis estimated false discovery rates by permuting HLA or CMV assignments 20 times. In a later analysis, co-occurring TCRs were grouped using DBSCAN, and TCRdist sequence similarity was added for clustering within HLA-allele-positive subsets. Repertoires with fewer than 30,000 or more than 120,000 public chains were left out of co-occurrence clustering, as were five repertoires with anomalous nucleotide sharing. TCRdb retrieved this table from immuneACCESS and kept in-frame rearrangements only. Not all clones are present; in checked studies, unresolved V genes account for under half, and no reason is known for the remainder. The V and J calls and clone size were taken over from that table, and D and trimming were inferred from the DNA. The sample table records over 150,000 clones; about 80% of these occur just once. The ten largest clones take up approximately 2.1% of the sample.

The trim is 10 bases for V and 0 bases for J, with a gap of 13 bases between the germline ends. The CDR3 starts with the cysteine, ends with the phenylalanine, and has 14 residues. Solely the CDR3 DNA is kept, with 42 bases framed from the first base. CDR1 MDHEN and CDR2 SYDVKM are derived from the germline V gene. With respect to this clone: It has no known antigen specificity. Base qualities are not recorded, but no much larger clone differs from it by a single base.

Sequenced material: PBMCs. The receptor comes from a man aged 50-60 years in good health and CMV-seropositive. The sequence is built from TRBV28 and TRBJ1-3; a confident D gene designation cannot be given. The nucleotides read TGTGCCACCAAAGAGGGAAGCTCTGGAAACACCATATATTTT. It is translated as CATKEGSSGNTIYF. Outside the CDR3, residues come from the reference TRBV28 and TRBJ1-3 proteins, so the full variable domain is: DVKVTQSSRYLVKRTGEKVFLECVQDMDHENMFWYRQDPGLGLRLIYFSYDVKMKEKGDIPEGYSVSREKKERFSLILESASTNQTSMYLCATKEGSSGNTIYFGEGSWLTVV.